One TCR beta chain is described in this entry. This CDR3 has 15 amino acids. Germline V lookup: CDR1 LGHDT, CDR2 YNNKEL (reference sequence). V was cut by 1 base and J by 2 bases, with 9 bases left in between. This sample is part of a study of blood T cell repertoires in COVID-19. Assay: immunoSEQ multiplex PCR; the TCRdb copy retains only in-frame clones and omits some. Among about 200,000 clones listed, 85% were seen once. The TCR originated in a man between 60 and 75 years old with COVID-19, enrolled during active disease. Sequences were obtained from peripheral blood. The gene calls are TRBV3-1 (or the pseudogene TRBV3-2) and TRBJ1-5; tentative D call: TRBD1 (6 bases). CDR3 nucleotide sequence: TGTGCCAGCAGCCAAGTTGCAGGGGGCAATCAGCCCCAGCATTTT. Translation: CASSQVAGGNQPQHF.